This T cell receptor (beta chain) was recovered during a study of blood T cell repertoires in COVID-19. This clone was detected once. V lost 5 bases and J lost 5; bases outside the gene matches: 10. The CDR3 loop spans 16 amino acids. From germline, CDR1 is SGHNT and CDR2 YENEEA. As handled by the study authors: Estimates of nucleated cell counts were drawn from the amplification of reference gene primers. TCRdb's copy holds only in-frame clones and misses some; the assay was immunoSEQ multiplex PCR. The DNA was the basis for D and trimming; V, J and clone size are from that table. The data contain roughly 87,000 clones, approximately 84% of them singletons.

The clonotype originates from a woman in her sixties or seventies with acute or convalescent COVID-19. The chain uses TRBV11-3 and TRBJ2-2, with 8 bases that match TRBD1. The sequenced material came from peripheral blood. The CDR3 spells CASSPAGGAVTGELFF. CDR3 sequence (DNA): TGTGCCAGCAGCCCCGCAGGGGGCGCGGTAACCGGGGAGCTGTTTTTT.